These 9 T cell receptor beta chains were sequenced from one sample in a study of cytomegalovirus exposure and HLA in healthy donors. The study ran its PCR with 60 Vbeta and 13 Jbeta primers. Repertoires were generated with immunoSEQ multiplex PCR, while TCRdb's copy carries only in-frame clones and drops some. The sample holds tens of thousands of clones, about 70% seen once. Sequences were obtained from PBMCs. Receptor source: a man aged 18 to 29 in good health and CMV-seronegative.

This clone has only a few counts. CDR3 DNA sequence: TGTGCCAGCAGTTTACAGGGGACTAACGAGCAGTACTTC. Its protein product is CASSLQGTNEQYF. The V and J genes are TRBV27 and TRBJ2-7, with a possible D match to TRBD2 (7 bases). The germline V and J ends were trimmed by 2 bases and 5 bases, with 10 bases remaining between them. This CDR3 has 13 amino acids. CDR1 is MNHEY, CDR2 SMNVEV, per germline (reference sequence).

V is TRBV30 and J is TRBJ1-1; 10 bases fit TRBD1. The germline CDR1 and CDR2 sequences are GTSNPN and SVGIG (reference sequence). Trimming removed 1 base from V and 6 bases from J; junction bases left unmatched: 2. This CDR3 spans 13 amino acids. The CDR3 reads CAWSGQGAAEAFF. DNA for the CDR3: TGTGCCTGGAGTGGACAGGGGGCCGCTGAAGCTTTCTTT.

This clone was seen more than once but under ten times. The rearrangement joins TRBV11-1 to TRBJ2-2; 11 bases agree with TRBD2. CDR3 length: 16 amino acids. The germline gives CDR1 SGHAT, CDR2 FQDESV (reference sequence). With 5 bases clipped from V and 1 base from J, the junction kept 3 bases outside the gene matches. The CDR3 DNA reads TGTGCCAGCAGCCAGGGACTAGCGGTGAACACCGGGGAGCTGTTTTTT. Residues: CASSQGLAVNTGELFF.

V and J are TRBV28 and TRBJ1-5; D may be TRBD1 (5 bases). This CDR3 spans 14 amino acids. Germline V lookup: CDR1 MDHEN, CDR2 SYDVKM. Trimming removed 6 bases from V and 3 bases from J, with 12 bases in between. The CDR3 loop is CASRPYRLNQPQHF. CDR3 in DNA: TGTGCCAGCAGACCTTACAGGCTCAATCAGCCCCAGCATTTT.

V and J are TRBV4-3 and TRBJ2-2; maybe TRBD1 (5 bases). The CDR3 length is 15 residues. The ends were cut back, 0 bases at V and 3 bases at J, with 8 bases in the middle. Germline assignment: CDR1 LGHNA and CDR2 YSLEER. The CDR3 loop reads CASSQDLGDTGELFF. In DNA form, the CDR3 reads TGCGCCAGCAGCCAAGATTTAGGGGACACCGGGGAGCTGTTTTTT.

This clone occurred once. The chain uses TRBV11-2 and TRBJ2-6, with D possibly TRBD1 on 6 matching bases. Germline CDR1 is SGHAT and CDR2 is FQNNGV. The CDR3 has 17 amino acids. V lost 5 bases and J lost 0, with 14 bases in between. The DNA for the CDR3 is TGTGCCAGCAGCCTTCAAGGGGGTCTCTCTGGGGCCAACGTCCTGACTTTC. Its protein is CASSLQGGLSGANVLTF.

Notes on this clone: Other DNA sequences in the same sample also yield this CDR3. In nucleotides, the CDR3 is TGCGCCAGCAGCTTGGCCCAGGGGGCCTATGGCTACACCTTC. As protein: CASSLAQGAYGYTF. The chain carries TRBV5-1 and TRBJ1-2; 8 bases are a match to TRBD1. Germline CDR1 SGHRS, CDR2 YFSETQ. There are 14 residues in the CDR3. Trimming at V came to 0 bases and at J to 4 bases, leaving 2 bases not matched to a gene.

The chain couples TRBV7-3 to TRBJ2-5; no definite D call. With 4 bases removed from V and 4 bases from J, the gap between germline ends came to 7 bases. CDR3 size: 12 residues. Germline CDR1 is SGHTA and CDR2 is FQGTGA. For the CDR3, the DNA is TGTGCCAGCAGCTCCGGCGGAGAGACCCAGTACTTC. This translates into CASSSGGETQYF. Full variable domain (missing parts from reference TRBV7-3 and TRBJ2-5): GAGVSQTPSNKVTEKGKYVELRCDPISGHTALYWYRQSLGQGPEFLIYFQGTGAADDSGLPNDRFFAVRPEGSVSTLKIQRTERGDSAVYLCASSSGGETQYFGPGTRLLVL.

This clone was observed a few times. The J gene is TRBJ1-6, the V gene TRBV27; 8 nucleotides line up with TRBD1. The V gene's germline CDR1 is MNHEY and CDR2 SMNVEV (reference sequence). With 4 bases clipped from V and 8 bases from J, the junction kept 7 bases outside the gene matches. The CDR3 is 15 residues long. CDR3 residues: CASSSQAGGDSPLHF. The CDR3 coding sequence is TGTGCCAGCAGTTCCCAAGCAGGGGGCGATTCACCCCTCCACTTT.